This TCR beta chain was sequenced in a study of beta chain features in type 1 diabetes. Study conclusions and caveats: For Type 1 diabetes patients, all four CD4+ subsets carried TCRB CDR3s that were moderately but significantly shorter.

This clone was picked up a small number of times. The antigen is undetermined. V lost 1 base and J 7 bases, leaving 6 bases between the germline ends. Germline V gives CDR1 MDHEN, CDR2 SYDVKM. The CDR3 extends over 12 amino acids. The entirety of the isolated RNA underwent reverse transcription, so expressed TCRB transcripts were sequenced. Data came from immunoSEQ multiplex PCR; TCRdb stores just in-frame clones and leaves some out. The repertoire has around 140,000 clones, about 13% of them found once; the top ten carry under 1.5%. Specimen: central memory CD4+ T cells from blood. V gene TRBV28 combines with J gene TRBJ2-3; D uncertain. This clonotype was obtained from a man aged 18 to 30 with type 1 diabetes. CDR3 loop: CASSLFVNTQYF. The CDR3 DNA is TGTGCCAGCAGTTTATTTGTAAATACGCAGTATTTT.